The clone carrying this TCR beta chain was found once. No antigen is known for it. These data come from a study of OX40 agonist ivuxolimab in advanced cancers. Study-level background: Age averaged roughly 60 years (range about 20 to 80), and approximately 80% were male.

Findings and caveats of the study: Among patients with partial responses at 0.1-3.0 mg/kg, clonal expansion was among the lowest. The study did not work out the antigen specificity of the expanded peripheral T cells. Blood T cells, both CD4+ and CD8+, expanded clonally by week 6 at 0.1 to 3.0 mg/kg.

V lost 4 bases to trimming and J lost 7 bases; unmatched junction nucleotides: 13. The germline V gene encodes CDR1 SGHTA and CDR2 FQGNSA. This CDR3 region has 19 residues. Clones were read by immunoSEQ multiplex PCR, and TCRdb kept only the in-frame ones, dropping some. This sample has about 17,000 clones, with over 75% found just once. The starting material was CD4+ or CD8+ T cells sorted from blood, obtained in a trial of the OX40 agonist ivuxolimab. This chain uses TRBV7-2 with TRBJ2-1; 16 positions match TRBD2. The sequence was obtained from an adult with an advanced solid tumor such as melanoma, head and neck, liver or kidney cancer. For the CDR3, the DNA is TGTGCCAGCAGCTCCAAAATCGGGACTAGCGGGGGGGCCGGGAATGAGCAGTTCTTC. Translation gives CASSSKIGTSGGAGNEQFF.